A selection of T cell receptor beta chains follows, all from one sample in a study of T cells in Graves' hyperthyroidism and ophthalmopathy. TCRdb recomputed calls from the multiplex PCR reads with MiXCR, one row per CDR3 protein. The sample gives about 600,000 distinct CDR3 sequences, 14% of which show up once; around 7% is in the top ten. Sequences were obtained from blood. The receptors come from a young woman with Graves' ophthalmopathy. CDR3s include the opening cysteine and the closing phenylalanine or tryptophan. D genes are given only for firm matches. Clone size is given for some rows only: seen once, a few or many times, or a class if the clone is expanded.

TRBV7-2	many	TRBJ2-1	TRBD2	TGTGCCAGCAGCTTAATTGGTAGCGGGAGACTTAACAATGAGCAGTTCTTC	CASSLIGSGRLNNEQFF
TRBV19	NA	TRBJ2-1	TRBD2	TGTGCCAGTAGTATACTGGTGCTAGCGGGAGATGGCTCCTACAATGAGCAGTTCTTC	CASSILVLAGDGSYNEQFF
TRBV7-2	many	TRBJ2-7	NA	TGTGCCAGCAGCCAGGGGACTCGGGGGTACGAGCAGTACTTC	CASSQGTRGYEQYF
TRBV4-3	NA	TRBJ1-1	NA	TGCGCCAGCAGCCAAAACCGGGACACTGAAGCTTTCTTT	CASSQNRDTEAFF
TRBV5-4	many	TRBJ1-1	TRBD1	TGTGCCAGCAACCCTCGGGAGGGGGCGAACACTGAAGCTTTCTTT	CASNPREGANTEAFF
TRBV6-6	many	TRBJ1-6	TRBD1	TGTGCCAGCAGTTACTACGGGACAGGGAGTTCACCCCTCCACTTT	CASSYYGTGSSPLHF
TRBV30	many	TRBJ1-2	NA	TGTGCCTGGACTAGCCCCAGGGGACCTTGGTATGGCTACACCTTC	CAWTSPRGPWYGYTF
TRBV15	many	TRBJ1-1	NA	TGTGCCACCAGCAGAGATGGGGTTAGGACTGAAGCTTTCTTT	CATSRDGVRTEAFF
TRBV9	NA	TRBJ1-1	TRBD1	TGTGCCAGCAGCGTAGGTCCCCAGGGACAGGGGAACACTGAAGCTTTCTTT	CASSVGPQGQGNTEAFF
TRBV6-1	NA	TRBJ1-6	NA	TGTGCCAGCAGTGAAGGCTACAGGTTTGGACGGTCACCCCTCCACTTT	CASSEGYRFGRSPLHF
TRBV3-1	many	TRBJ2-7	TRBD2	TGTGCCAGCAGCCCCCTGTTGGGAGGGGACTACGAGCAGTACTTC	CASSPLLGGDYEQYF
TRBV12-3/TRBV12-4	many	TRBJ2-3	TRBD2	TGTGCCAGCAGTTTACGACTAGCGGGGAGGGGGTCGAGAGATACGCAGTATTTT	CASSLRLAGRGSRDTQYF
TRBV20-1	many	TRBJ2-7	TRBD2	TGCAGTGCCGGACTCACGAGGACTAGCGGGGCCCCATACGAGCAGTACTTC	CSAGLTRTSGAPYEQYF
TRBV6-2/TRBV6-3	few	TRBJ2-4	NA	TGTGCCAGCAGTTACTCTTTAATTCAGTACTTC	CASSYSLIQYF
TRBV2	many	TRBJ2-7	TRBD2	TGTGCCAGCAGTGAATTTGGACTAGCGGGAGGAAACTACGAGCAGTACTTC	CASSEFGLAGGNYEQYF
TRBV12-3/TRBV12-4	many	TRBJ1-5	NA	TGTGCCAGCAGTCCCGAGGGAGGAATTCGGCCCCAGCATTTT	CASSPEGGIRPQHF
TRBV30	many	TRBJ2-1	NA	TGTGCCTGGGAACTACGCTCCTACAATGAGCAGTTCTTC	CAWELRSYNEQFF
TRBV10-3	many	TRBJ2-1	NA	TGTGCCATCAGCCTACGGGAGCCCCGTTACAATGAGCAGTTCTTC	CAISLREPRYNEQFF
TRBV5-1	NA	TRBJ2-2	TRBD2	TGCGCCAGCAGAAGAGTCAGGACTAGCGGGACCACCGGGGAGCTGTTTTTT	CASRRVRTSGTTGELFF
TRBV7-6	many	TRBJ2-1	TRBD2	TGTGCCAGCAGCCTTAGACTAGCGGGAGCCCACAATGAGCAGTTCTTC	CASSLRLAGAHNEQFF